One sample yielded the 8 T cell receptor beta chains listed below, sequenced in a study of cytomegalovirus exposure and HLA in healthy donors. 60 Vbeta and 13 Jbeta primers were used in PCR. Produced via immunoSEQ multiplex PCR; TCRdb's table is partial and in-frame only. The repertoire holds about 140,000 clones, roughly four fifths seen once, with 1.5% to 2% in the top ten. The sequenced sample consisted of PBMCs. These receptors all stem from a middle-aged woman in good health and CMV-seronegative.

V gene TRBV27 combines with J gene TRBJ2-3; 9 positions match TRBD2. The germline V gene encodes CDR1 MNHEY and CDR2 SMNVEV (reference sequence). Trimming removed 5 bases from V and 10 bases from J; junction bases left unmatched: 16. The CDR3 extends over 16 amino acids. CDR3 in DNA: TGTGCCAGCAGTCCCTCCCGGGGCGGGAGGGAAGGGGCGCAGTATTTT. It specifies CASSPSRGGREGAQYF.

This clone turned up a few times. V is TRBV6-6 and J is TRBJ1-3; 8 nucleotides align to TRBD1. V shed 6 bases and J 0 bases; nucleotides not matched to a gene: 4. This CDR3 region has 15 residues. Germline CDR1 is MNHNY and CDR2 is SVGAGI (reference sequence). The CDR3 protein is CASSGTGYSGNTIYF. DNA of the CDR3: TGTGCCAGCAGCGGGACAGGTTACTCTGGAAACACCATATATTTT.

CDR3 sequence: CASSLSGTDQPQHF. The CDR3 nucleotides read TGTGCCAGCAGCTTGTCCGGGACAGATCAGCCCCAGCATTTT. This sequence joins TRBV7-9 and TRBJ1-5, with TRBD1 matching over 7 bases. Germline V CDR1 and CDR2: SEHNR, FQNEAQ (reference sequence). This CDR3 spans 14 amino acids. The V and J ends lost 3 bases and 5 bases, in that order; junction bases with no gene match: 4.

The chain combines TRBV6-5 with TRBJ2-5, with TRBD1 matching over 7 bases. Germline V gene lookup returns CDR1 MNHEY and CDR2 SVGAGI. Losses at the gene ends were 0 bases for V and 5 bases for J; bases not matched to a gene: 6. This CDR3 has 15 amino acids. The CDR3, as DNA: TGTGCCAGCAGTTACTCCGTTGACAGGGTTGAGACCCAGTACTTC. Translated: CASSYSVDRVETQYF.

The rearrangement joins TRBV11-2 to TRBJ2-7; D perhaps matches TRBD2 (6 bases). The CDR3 is made up of 15 amino acids. The germline V gene has CDR1 SGHAT and CDR2 FQNNGV. V was cut by 5 bases and J by 0 bases, with 14 bases left in between. CDR3 nucleotide sequence: TGTGCCAGCAGCCAGAGAGGACTAAGCTCCTACGAGCAGTACTTC. It yields the protein CASSQRGLSSYEQYF.

V usage is TRBV28 and J usage is TRBJ1-2, with D maybe TRBD1 (5 bases). The CDR3 runs 13 residues. Per germline, CDR1 MDHEN and CDR2 SYDVKM. V gave up 8 bases and J gave up 1 base, with 11 bases separating them. CDR3: CASLRQNNYGYTF. The CDR3 nucleotides are TGTGCCAGCCTTAGACAGAATAACTATGGCTACACCTTC.

This chain connects TRBV28 to TRBJ2-1; 10 nucleotides agree with TRBD2. Per the germline V gene, CDR1 is MDHEN and CDR2 is SYDVKM. Trimming cost V 4 bases and J 6 bases; bases outside gene matches: 6. The CDR3 loop spans 15 amino acids. CDR3 DNA sequence: TGTGCCAGCAGTTCAAGCGGGAGGGCCCTCAATGAGCAGTTCTTC. Translated, it gives CASSSSGRALNEQFF.

As concerns this clone: At one end the junction does not follow the germline gene, possibly because of a read error. This sample also contains other DNA sequences that code for the same CDR3. This chain uses TRBV5-6 with TRBJ2-7, with 7 bases aligning to TRBD1. The CDR3 has 14 residues. Per the germline V gene, CDR1 is SGHDT and CDR2 is YYEEEE. The chain's CDR3 is CASSWDRDPYEQYF. The CDR3, as DNA: TGTGCCAGTAGCTGGGACAGAGACCCCTACGAGCAGTACTTC.